The clone carrying this T cell receptor beta chain was recorded many times. This specimen belongs to a study of T cells in Graves' hyperthyroidism and ophthalmopathy. A lack of ophthalmopathy progression within 18 months defined stable Graves' hyperthyroidism. The TCR beta CDR3 regions underwent amplification using RNA transcripts as the source. TCR CDR3 regions were first amplified by RT-PCR with HTBI primers. TCRdb re-called the multiplex PCR reads through MiXCR, storing one row per CDR3 protein. The table shows approximately 210,000 distinct CDR3 sequences, with under 20% occurring only once. This CDR3 is built from 14 residues. Trimming left V 0 bases short and J 5 bases short, with 9 bases between. Germline lookup yields CDR1 SGHRS and CDR2 YFSETQ.

The clonotype originates from a man between 50 and 59 years old with Graves' hyperthyroidism. The sample comprised blood. This chain connects TRBV5-1 to TRBJ2-1; D is possibly TRBD1 (5 bases). The CDR3 region is CASSLGQGNNEQFF. CDR3 nucleotide sequence: TGCGCCAGCAGCTTGGGCCAGGGAAACAATGAGCAGTTCTTC.